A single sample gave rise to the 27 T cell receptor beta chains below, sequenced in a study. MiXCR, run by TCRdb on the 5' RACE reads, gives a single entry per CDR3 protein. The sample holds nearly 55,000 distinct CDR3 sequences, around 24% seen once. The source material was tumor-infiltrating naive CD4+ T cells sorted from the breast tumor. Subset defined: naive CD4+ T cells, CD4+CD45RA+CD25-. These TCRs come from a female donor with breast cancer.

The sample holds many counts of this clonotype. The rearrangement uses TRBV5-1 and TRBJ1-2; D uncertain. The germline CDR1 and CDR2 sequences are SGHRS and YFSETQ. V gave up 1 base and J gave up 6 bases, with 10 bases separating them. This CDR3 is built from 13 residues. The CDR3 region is CASSLKGADGYTF. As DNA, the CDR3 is TGCGCCAGCAGCTTGAAAGGAGCAGATGGCTACACCTTC. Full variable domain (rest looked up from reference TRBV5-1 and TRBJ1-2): KAGVTQTPRYLIKTRGQQVTLSCSPISGHRSVSWYQQTPGQGLQFLFEYFSETQRNKGNFPGRFSGRQFSNSRSEMNVSTLELGDSALYLCASSLKGADGYTFGSGTRLTVV.

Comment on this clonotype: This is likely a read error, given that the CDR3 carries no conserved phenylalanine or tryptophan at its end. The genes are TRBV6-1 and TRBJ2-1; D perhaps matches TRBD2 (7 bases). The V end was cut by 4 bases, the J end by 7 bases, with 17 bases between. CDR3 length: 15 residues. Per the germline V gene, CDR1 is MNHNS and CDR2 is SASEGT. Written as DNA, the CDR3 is TGTGCCAGCAGTGTAGAGGCGGGGGCAGGGAATGAGCAGTTCCTC. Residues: CASSVEAGAGNEQFL.

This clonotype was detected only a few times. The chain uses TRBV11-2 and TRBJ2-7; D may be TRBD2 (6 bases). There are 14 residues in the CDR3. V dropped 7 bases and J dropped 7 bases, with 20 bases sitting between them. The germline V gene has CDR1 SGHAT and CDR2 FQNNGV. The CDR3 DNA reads TGTGCCAGCACTCGCCTCGGGCGGGGCGGGGAGCAGTACTTC. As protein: CASTRLGRGGEQYF.

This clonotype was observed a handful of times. The DNA for the CDR3 is TGTGCCAGCAGCGGGCAGGGTGACCATTCACCCCTCCACTTT. It yields the protein CASSGQGDHSPLHF. The chain is built from TRBV9 and TRBJ1-6, with D possibly matching TRBD1 (5 bases). Trimming took off 3 bases at V and 8 bases at J, with 12 bases between the two ends. The CDR3 totals 14 residues. Germline V gene data show CDR1 as SGDLS and CDR2 as YYNGEE.

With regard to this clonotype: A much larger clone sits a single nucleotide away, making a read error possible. In DNA form, the CDR3 reads TGTGCCTGCAGCTCTATCCTAGCGGGAGCCGACGAGCAGTACTTC. It is translated as CACSSILAGADEQYF. The chain uses TRBV7-2 and TRBJ2-7, with 10 nucleotides matching TRBD2. This CDR3 has 15 residues. From germline, CDR1 is SGHTA and CDR2 FQGNSA.

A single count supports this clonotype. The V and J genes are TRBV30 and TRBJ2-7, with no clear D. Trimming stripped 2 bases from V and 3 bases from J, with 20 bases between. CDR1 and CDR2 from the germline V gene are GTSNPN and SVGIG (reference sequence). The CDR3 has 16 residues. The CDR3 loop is CAWSPSSIYNIYEQYF. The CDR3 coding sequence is TGTGCCTGGAGTCCCTCTTCAATATATAATATCTACGAGCAGTACTTC.

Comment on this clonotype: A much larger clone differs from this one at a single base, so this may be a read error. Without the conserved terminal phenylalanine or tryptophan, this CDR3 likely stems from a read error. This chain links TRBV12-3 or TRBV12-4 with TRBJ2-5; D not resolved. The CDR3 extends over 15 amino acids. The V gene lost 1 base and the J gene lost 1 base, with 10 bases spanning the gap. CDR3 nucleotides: TGTGCCAGCAGTTTAGGTCGGCGAAGCCAAGAGACCCAGTACCTC. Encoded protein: CASSLGRRSQETQYL.

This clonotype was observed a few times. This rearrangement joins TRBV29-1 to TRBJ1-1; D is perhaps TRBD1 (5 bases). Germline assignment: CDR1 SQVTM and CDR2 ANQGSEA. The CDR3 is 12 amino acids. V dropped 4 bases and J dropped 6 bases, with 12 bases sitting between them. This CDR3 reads CSVVSRDAEAFF. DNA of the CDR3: TGCAGCGTTGTTTCAAGGGACGCTGAAGCTTTCTTT.

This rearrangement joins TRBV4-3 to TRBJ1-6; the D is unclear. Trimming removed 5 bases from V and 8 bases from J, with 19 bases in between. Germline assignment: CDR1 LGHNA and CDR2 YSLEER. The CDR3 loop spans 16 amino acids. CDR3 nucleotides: TGCGCCAGCAGCTCCAAAGGTGGCAGCGCTTATTCACCCCTCCACTTT. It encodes CASSSKGGSAYSPLHF.

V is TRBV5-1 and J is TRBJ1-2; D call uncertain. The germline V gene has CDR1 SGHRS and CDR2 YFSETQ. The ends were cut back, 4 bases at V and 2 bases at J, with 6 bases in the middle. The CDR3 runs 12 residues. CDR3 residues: CASSGLNYGYTF. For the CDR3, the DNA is TGCGCCAGCAGCGGGCTCAACTATGGCTACACCTTC.

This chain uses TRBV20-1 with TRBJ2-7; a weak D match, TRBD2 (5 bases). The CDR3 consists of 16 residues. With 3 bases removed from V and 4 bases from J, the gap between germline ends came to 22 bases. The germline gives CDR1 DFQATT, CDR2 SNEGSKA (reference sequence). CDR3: CSASVVSSGGIYEQYF. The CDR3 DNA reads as TGCAGTGCTAGTGTTGTTTCGAGCGGTGGGATATACGAGCAGTACTTC.

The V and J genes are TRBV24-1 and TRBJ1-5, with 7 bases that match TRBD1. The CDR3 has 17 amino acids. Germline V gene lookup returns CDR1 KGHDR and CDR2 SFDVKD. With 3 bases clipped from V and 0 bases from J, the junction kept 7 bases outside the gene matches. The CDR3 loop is CATSDPRQGDSNQPQHF. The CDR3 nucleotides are TGTGCCACCAGTGATCCCCGACAGGGCGATAGCAATCAGCCCCAGCATTTT.

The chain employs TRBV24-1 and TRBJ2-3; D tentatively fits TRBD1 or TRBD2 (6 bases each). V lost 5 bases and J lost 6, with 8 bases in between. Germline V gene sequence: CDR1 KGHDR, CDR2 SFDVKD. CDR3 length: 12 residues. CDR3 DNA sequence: TGTGCCACCAGTGCGGGGGCCGATACGCAGTATTTT. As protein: CATSAGADTQYF.

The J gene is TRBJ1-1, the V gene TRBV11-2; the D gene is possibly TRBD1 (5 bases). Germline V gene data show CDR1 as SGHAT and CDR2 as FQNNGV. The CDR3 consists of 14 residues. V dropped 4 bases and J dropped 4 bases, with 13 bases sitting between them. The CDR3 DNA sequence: TGTGCCAGCAGCTGGGTGGGGCAACTCACTGAAGCTTTCTTT. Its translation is CASSWVGQLTEAFF.

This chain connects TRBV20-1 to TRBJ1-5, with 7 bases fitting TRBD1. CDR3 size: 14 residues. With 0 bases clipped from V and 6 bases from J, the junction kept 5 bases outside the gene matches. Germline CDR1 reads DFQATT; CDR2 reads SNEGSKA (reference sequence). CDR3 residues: CSAREQGTSQPQHF. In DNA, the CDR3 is TGCAGTGCTAGAGAACAGGGGACTTCTCAGCCCCAGCATTTT.

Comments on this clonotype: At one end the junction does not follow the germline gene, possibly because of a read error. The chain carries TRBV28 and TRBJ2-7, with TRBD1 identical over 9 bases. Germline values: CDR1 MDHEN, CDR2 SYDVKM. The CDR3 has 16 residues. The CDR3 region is CASSLLPGQGKYERYF. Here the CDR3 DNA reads TGTGCCAGCAGTTTACTTCCGGGACAGGGTAAATACGAGCGGTACTTC.

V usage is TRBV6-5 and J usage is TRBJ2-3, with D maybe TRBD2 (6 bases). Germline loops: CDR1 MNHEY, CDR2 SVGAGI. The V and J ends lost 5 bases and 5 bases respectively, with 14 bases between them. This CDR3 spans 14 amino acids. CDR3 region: CASSRDFSRDTQYF. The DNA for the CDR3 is TGTGCCAGCAGTCGGGACTTCTCGAGAGATACGCAGTATTTT.

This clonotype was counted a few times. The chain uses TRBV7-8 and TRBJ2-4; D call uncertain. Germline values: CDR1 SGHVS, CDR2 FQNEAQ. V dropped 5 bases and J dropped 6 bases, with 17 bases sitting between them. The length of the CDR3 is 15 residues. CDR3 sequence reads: CASSALLGGTNIQYF. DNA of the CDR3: TGTGCCAGCAGCGCCCTCCTCGGCGGAACAAACATTCAGTACTTC.

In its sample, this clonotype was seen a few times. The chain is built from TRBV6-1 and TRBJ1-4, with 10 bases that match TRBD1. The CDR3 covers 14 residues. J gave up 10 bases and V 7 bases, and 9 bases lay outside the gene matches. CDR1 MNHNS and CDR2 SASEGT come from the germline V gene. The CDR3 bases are TGTGCCAGCACCCTGGGGGACAGGGGTGGAAAACTGTTTTTT. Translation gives CASTLGDRGGKLFF.

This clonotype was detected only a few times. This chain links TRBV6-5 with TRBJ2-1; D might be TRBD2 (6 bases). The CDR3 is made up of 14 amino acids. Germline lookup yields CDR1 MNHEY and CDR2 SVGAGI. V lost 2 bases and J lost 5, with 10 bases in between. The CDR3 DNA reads TGTGCCAGCAGTTACGGCGGGAAACACAATGAGCAGTTCTTC. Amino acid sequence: CASSYGGKHNEQFF.

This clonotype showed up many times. The CDR3 is CASSPYFRQIYGYTF. DNA for the CDR3: TGTGCCAGCAGCCCCTATTTTAGACAGATCTATGGCTACACCTTC. The rearrangement joins TRBV7-2 to TRBJ1-2, with D tentatively TRBD1 (5 bases). Germline V gene sequence: CDR1 SGHTA, CDR2 FQGNSA. V was shortened by 5 bases and J by 4 bases, with 17 bases between the two germline ends. There are 15 residues in the CDR3.

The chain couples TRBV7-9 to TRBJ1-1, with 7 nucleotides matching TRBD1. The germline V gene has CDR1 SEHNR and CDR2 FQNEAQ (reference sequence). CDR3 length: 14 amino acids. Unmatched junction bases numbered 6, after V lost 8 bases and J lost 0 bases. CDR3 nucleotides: TGTGCCAGCGTGAGACAGGGAATGAACACTGAAGCTTTCTTT. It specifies CASVRQGMNTEAFF. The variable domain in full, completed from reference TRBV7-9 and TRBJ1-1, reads DTGVSQNPRHKITKRGQNVTFRCDPISEHNRLYWYRQTLGQGPEFLTYFQNEAQLEKSRLLSDRFSAERPKGSFSTLEIQRTEQGDSAMYLCASVRQGMNTEAFFGQGTRLTVV.

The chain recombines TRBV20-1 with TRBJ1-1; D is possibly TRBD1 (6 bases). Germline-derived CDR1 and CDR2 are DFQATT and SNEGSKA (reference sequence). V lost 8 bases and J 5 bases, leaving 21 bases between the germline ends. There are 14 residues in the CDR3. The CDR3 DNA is TGCAGTCCCTCGTTTGGGGGGCGTCAAACTGAAGCTTTCTTT. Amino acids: CSPSFGGRQTEAFF.

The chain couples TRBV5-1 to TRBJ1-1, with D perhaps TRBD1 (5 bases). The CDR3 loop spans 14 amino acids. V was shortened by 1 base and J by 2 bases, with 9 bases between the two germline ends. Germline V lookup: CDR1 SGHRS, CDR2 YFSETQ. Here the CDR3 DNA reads TGCGCCAGCAGCTTGAACGGGGGTAACACTGAAGCTTTCTTT. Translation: CASSLNGGNTEAFF.

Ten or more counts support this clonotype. CDR3: CASSPGTGTQGTEAFF. The CDR3 DNA follows: TGCGCCAGCAGCCCCGGGACAGGGACACAGGGCACTGAAGCTTTCTTT. The chain combines TRBV5-1 with TRBJ1-1, with 9 bases aligning to TRBD1. The CDR3 loop spans 16 amino acids. V shed 4 bases, J shed 4 bases, and the junction held 11 bases outside the gene matches. The V gene's germline CDR1 is SGHRS and CDR2 YFSETQ.

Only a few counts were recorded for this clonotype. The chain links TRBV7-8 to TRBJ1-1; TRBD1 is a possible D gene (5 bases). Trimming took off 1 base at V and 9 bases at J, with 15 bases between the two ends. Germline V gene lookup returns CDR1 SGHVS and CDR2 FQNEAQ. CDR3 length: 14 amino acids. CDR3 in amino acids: CASSLGGTTGKAFF. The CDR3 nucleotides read TGTGCCAGCAGCTTAGGGGGGACGACGGGGAAAGCTTTCTTT.

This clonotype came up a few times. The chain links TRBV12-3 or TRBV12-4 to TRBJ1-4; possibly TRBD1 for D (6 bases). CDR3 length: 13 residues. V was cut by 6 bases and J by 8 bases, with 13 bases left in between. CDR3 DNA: TGTGCCAGCAGGACAGGCGGGGTGGAAAAACTGTTTTTT. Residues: CASRTGGVEKLFF.